The 15 T cell receptor beta chains below all came from one sample that was sequenced in a study of CXCR3-negative and CXCR3-positive naive CD8 T cells. Whole-study findings and limits: CXCR3-positive naive cells had TRB CDR3s that were more hydrophobic than CXCR3-negative naive cells had.

These receptors are not linked to any known antigen. 5' RACE that incorporated UMI labels was used to prepare the TRB cDNA libraries. Each CDR3 protein gets one entry in TCRdb, which reprocessed the 5' RACE reads and gives no DNA. The table lists approximately 100,000 distinct CDR3 sequences, with 0.36% in the top ten. The sample comprised naive CXCR3+ CD8+ T cells from blood. The subset was: CD45RO-CCR7+CD27+CD95- naive CD8+ T cells expressing CXCR3 (TNR3+). All receptors come from a human donor in good health. Some clones in this sample may be carry-over from other donors' samples.

The gene calls are TRBV2 and TRBJ1-5; TCRdb's D gene call, TRBD1, goes unchecked for lack of DNA. Germline-derived CDR1 and CDR2 are SNHLY and FYNNEI. The CDR3 loop spans 14 amino acids. The chain's CDR3 is CASSADSHNQPQHF. Full variable domain (remainder filled in from reference TRBV2 and TRBJ1-5): EPEVTQTPSHQVTQMGQEVILRCVPISNHLYFYWYRQILGQKVEFLVSFYNNEISEKSEIFDDQFSVERPDGSNFTLKIRSTKLEDSAMYFCASSADSHNQPQHFGDGTRLSIL.

The chain recombines TRBV13 with TRBJ1-2. The CDR3 totals 14 residues. Germline CDR1 and CDR2: PRHDT and FYEKMQ (reference sequence). This CDR3 is CASSHTLGLYGYTF.

Here the CDR3 reads CASNMLSGGPRGRFHNEQFF. This chain links TRBV19 with TRBJ2-1; lacking DNA, the TRBD2 call made by TCRdb goes unchecked. This CDR3 has 20 residues. CDR1 is LNHDA, CDR2 SQIVND, per germline (reference sequence).

The chain has TRBV27 and TRBJ1-2; the TRBD1 assignment by TCRdb is unverifiable without DNA. Germline CDR1 MNHEY, CDR2 SMNVEV (reference sequence). The CDR3 spans 16 residues. The chain's CDR3 is CASSHAGAGSTHGYTF.

The chain recombines TRBV7-6 with TRBJ2-7; checking the TCRdb D call of TRBD2 is not possible without DNA. This CDR3 region has 16 residues. The V gene's germline CDR1 is SGHVS and CDR2 FNYEAQ. The CDR3 sequence: CASSLAAGVGLYEQYF.

V and J are TRBV9 and TRBJ1-1; the D gene TCRdb calls, TRBD1, cannot be checked with no DNA. The CDR3 is 14 amino acids. CDR1 is SGDLS and CDR2 is YYNGEE in the germline V gene. This CDR3 reads CASSPGQGGTEAFF.

This chain connects TRBV5-1 to TRBJ2-7; the D call of TRBD1 rests on TCRdb alone, since no DNA is present to check it. Germline V gene data show CDR1 as SGHRS and CDR2 as YFSETQ. The CDR3 is 15 amino acids. CDR3 amino acids: CASSFSGTGDYEQYF.

V gene TRBV5-8 combines with J gene TRBJ2-2; no DNA is available, so the TRBD1 call from TCRdb remains unchecked. In germline, CDR1 is SGHTS, CDR2 YDEGEE. The CDR3 runs 15 residues. This CDR3 is CASTGQRANTGELFF.

This sequence joins TRBV6-6 and TRBJ2-1; as DNA is missing, the TRBD2 call by TCRdb cannot be tested. Germline V gene lookup returns CDR1 MNHNY and CDR2 SVGAGI (reference sequence). CDR3 length: 15 amino acids. CDR3: CASSSRLAGEAEQFF.

The J gene is TRBJ2-1, the V gene TRBV29-1; TCRdb's assignment of TRBD1 cannot be checked, as there is no DNA. Germline CDR1 and CDR2: SQVTM and ANQGSEA. This CDR3 has 14 amino acids. The CDR3 sequence: CSVEPRQGGNEQFF.

The V call is TRBV10-3, the J call TRBJ2-2; TCRdb proposes TRBD1, but this gene call is untestable without DNA. From germline, CDR1 is ENHRY and CDR2 SYGVKD. CDR3 length: 17 residues. CDR3 sequence reads: CAISVSAERPNTGELFF.

J is TRBJ2-3 and V is TRBV30; the TCRdb D gene call, TRBD1, has no DNA to confirm it. The germline V gene has CDR1 GTSNPN and CDR2 SVGIG (reference sequence). CDR3 length: 14 amino acids. CDR3 residues: CASNLGGVRDTQYF.

The V and J genes are TRBV28 and TRBJ1-4; TCRdb proposes TRBD1, but this gene call is untestable without DNA. The CDR3 has 16 amino acids. Germline loops: CDR1 MDHEN, CDR2 SYDVKM. CDR3: CASSSPTGGDNEKLFF.

The rearrangement links TRBV29-1 to TRBJ2-3. The CDR3 extends over 14 amino acids. Germline CDR1 SQVTM, CDR2 ANQGSEA. The CDR3 sequence: CSPTEKMGTDTQYF.

The rearrangement uses TRBV2 and TRBJ2-2; TCRdb selects TRBD1, and the lack of DNA leaves this call unchecked. The germline CDR1 and CDR2 sequences are SNHLY and FYNNEI. The CDR3 contains 15 residues. CDR3 sequence: CASTAGTGHTGELFF.